The clone carrying this T cell receptor beta chain was seen repeatedly, ten times or more. The data belong to a study of regulatory T cells in long-lasting Graves disease. Time point indicated: newly diagnosed GD, antithyroid drugs for less than 3 months. Researchers made the TCR library from RNA that was extracted from PBMCs. For TCR beta, libraries came from iRepertoire HTBI primers and Arm-PCR of CDR3 regions. TCRdb itself ran the multiplex PCR reads through MiXCR, one entry per CDR3 protein. This sample yields 350,000 to 450,000 distinct CDR3 sequences, of which over 15% are seen a single time; 30% belongs to the top ten. Losses at the gene ends were 0 bases for V and 2 bases for J; bases not matched to a gene: 3. Germline V lookup: CDR1 SGHAT, CDR2 FQNNGV. The CDR3 runs to 15 residues. The same data also went into a second study, on T cells in Graves' hyperthyroidism and ophthalmopathy.

The source was peripheral blood mononuclear cells (PBMCs), collected at new diagnosis, from a patient treated with antithyroid drugs. The sequence derives from a man aged 35 to 55 with Graves disease. The V gene is TRBV11-2, the J gene TRBJ2-7; 8 nucleotides line up with TRBD2. In DNA, the CDR3 is TGTGCCAGCAGCTTAGAGTTAGCGGGACCCTACGAGCAGTACTTC. As protein: CASSLELAGPYEQYF. The full variable domain, its missing parts supplied by reference TRBV11-2 and TRBJ2-7, is EAGVAQSPRYKIIEKRQSVAFWCNPISGHATLYWYQQILGQGPKLLIQFQNNGVVDDSQLPKDRFSAERLKGVDSTLKIQPAKLEDSAVYLCASSLELAGPYEQYFGPGTRLTVT.